This TCR beta chain came from a study of blood T cell repertoires in COVID-19. Study-level background: Samples came from the United States, Italy and Spain, spanning acute and convalescent COVID-19.

Exposed volunteers were people who met a COVID-19 case within 2 weeks before study entry. The protocol was immunoSEQ multiplex PCR, while the TCRdb copy is restricted to in-frame clones and leaves out a portion. The table lists about 240,000 clones, around 82% of them singletons. V was clipped by 4 bases and J by 10 bases; unmatched bases: 6. Germline CDR1 and CDR2: LGHDT and YNNKEL (reference sequence). The CDR3 spans 12 residues. The chain employs TRBV3-1 (or the pseudogene TRBV3-2) and TRBJ2-7, with 8 bases that match TRBD2. What was sequenced was PBMCs or T cells enriched from blood (not recorded which). This sequence originates from a woman in her 40s who had been exposed to COVID-19. CDR3: CASSLAGSEQYF. CDR3 nucleotides: TGTGCCAGCAGCCTAGCGGGGAGTGAACAGTACTTC.